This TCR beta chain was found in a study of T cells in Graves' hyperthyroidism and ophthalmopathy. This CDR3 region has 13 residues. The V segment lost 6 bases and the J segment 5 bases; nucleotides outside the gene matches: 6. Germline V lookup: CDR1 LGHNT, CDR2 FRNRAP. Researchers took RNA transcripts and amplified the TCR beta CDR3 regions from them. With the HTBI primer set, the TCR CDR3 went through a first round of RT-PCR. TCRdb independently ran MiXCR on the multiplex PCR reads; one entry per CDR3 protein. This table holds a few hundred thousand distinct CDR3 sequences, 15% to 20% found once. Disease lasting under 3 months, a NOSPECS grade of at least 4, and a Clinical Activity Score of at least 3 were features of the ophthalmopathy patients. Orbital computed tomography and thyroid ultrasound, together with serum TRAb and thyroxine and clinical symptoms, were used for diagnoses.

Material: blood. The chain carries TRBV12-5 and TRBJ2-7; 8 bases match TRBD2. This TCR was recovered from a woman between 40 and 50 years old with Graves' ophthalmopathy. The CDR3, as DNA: TGTGCTAGTGGCCCGGGGGGGATCGACGAGCAGTACTTC. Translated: CASGPGGIDEQYF.